Given below is one TCR beta chain in context. Its antigen is as yet unknown. This record comes from a study of beta chain features in type 1 diabetes. General observations from the study: Type 1 diabetes patients had moderately but significantly shorter TCRB CDR3s in all four CD4+ subsets.

The CDR3 is 9 residues long. Germline V gene sequence: CDR1 SGDLS, CDR2 YYNGEE. V shed 4 bases and J shed 7 bases, with 3 bases lying between them. As every portion of the isolated RNA was reverse transcribed, the sequencing read expressed TCRB transcripts. Sequencing was performed with immunoSEQ multiplex PCR; in TCRdb, only in-frame clones are kept and a portion is missing. The sample comprises hundreds of thousands of clones, about 15% of which are singletons, and less than 0.02% rests with the top ten. The source material was naive CD4+ T cells from blood. The chain recombines TRBV9 with TRBJ2-7; D not certain. The clonotype was recovered from a man aged 18 to 29 with type 1 diabetes. The CDR3 bases are TGTGCCAGCAGCCGGGAGCAGTACTTC. It is translated as CASSREQYF.